This entry describes one T cell receptor beta chain. This specimen belongs to a study of blood T cell repertoires in COVID-19. Study background: The analysed material was cDNA or gDNA that came from T cells, B-cell-depleted T cells, or PBMCs.

The CDR3 length is 16 residues. V was clipped by 0 bases and J by 2 bases, with 13 bases between them. Germline V lookup: CDR1 LGHNA, CDR2 YSLEER. In the source study's methods: Quantification of nucleated cells was approximated via reference gene primer amplification. TCRdb keeps only in-frame clones here, not all; method: immunoSEQ multiplex PCR. The DNA was the basis for D and trimming; V, J and clone size are from that table. The data show tens of thousands of clones, around 83% seen once. The chain carries TRBV4-3 and TRBJ1-2; tentative D call: TRBD1 (5 bases). The sequenced sample consisted of peripheral blood. This TCR was sampled from a man younger than 45 with COVID-19, enrolled during active disease. The CDR3 loop reads CASSQDRIRQNYGYTF. CDR3 coding DNA: TGCGCCAGCAGCCAAGATCGGATTCGACAGAACTATGGCTACACCTTC.